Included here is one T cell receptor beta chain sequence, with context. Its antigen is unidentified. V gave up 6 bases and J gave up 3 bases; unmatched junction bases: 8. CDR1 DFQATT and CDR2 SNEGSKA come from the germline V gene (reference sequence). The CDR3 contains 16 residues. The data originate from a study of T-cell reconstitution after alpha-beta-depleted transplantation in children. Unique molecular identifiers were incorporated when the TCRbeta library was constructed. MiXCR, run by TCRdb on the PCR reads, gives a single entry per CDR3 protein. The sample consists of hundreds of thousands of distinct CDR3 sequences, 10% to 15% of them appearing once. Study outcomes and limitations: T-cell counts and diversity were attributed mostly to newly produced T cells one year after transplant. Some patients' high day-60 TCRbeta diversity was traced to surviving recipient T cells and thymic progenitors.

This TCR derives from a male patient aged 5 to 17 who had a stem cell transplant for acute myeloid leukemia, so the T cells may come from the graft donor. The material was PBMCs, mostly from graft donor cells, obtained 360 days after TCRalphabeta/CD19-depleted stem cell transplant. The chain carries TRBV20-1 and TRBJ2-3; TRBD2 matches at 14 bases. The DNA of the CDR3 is TGCAGTGCCCTAAGGGGACTAGCGGGAGCTACAGATACGCAGTATTTT. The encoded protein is CSALRGLAGATDTQYF.